The 25 T cell receptor beta chains below were found in one sample sequenced in a study of blood T cell repertoires in COVID-19. Measured with immunoSEQ multiplex PCR; TCRdb has only the in-frame clones, and not every one. The sample consists of 370,000 or so clones, over 75% of them appearing once. Specimen: PBMCs or T cells enriched from blood (not recorded which). These receptors came from a man aged 30 to 45 who had recovered from COVID-19.

The CDR3 spells CASLGREQYF. CDR3 in DNA: TGTGCCAGCCTTGGGAGGGAGCAGTACTTC. The chain carries TRBV2 and TRBJ2-7; tentatively, D is TRBD2 (6 bases). Germline values: CDR1 SNHLY, CDR2 FYNNEI. Trimming stripped 8 bases from V and 7 bases from J, with 9 bases between. This CDR3 is 10 amino acids long.

This clone was seen a few times. The rearrangement joins TRBV7-2 to TRBJ1-3; weak D call: TRBD1 (6 bases). CDR3 length: 15 amino acids. With 1 base removed from V and 7 bases from J, the gap between germline ends came to 14 bases. Looked up from germline, CDR1 is SGHTA and CDR2 is FQGNSA. CDR3 residues: CASSLVAQGRNTIYF. The CDR3 DNA follows: TGTGCCAGCAGCTTAGTCGCACAGGGAAGGAACACCATATATTTT. Drawing the rest from reference TRBV7-2 and TRBJ1-3, the complete variable domain is GAGVSQSPSNKVTEKGKDVELRCDPISGHTALYWYRQSLGQGLEFLIYFQGNSAPDKSGLPSDRFSAERTGGSVSTLTIQRTQQEDSAVYLCASSLVAQGRNTIYFGEGSWLTVV.

The J gene is TRBJ1-1, the V gene TRBV30; no definite D call. In germline, CDR1 is GTSNPN, CDR2 SVGIG (reference sequence). Trimming cost V 8 bases and J 3 bases, with 13 bases left between them. This CDR3 is 12 amino acids long. The DNA of the CDR3 is TGTGCCGGGGTCTTGAGGGACACTGAAGCTTTCTTT. Translating gives CAGVLRDTEAFF.

The chain links TRBV25-1 to TRBJ1-5; tentative D call: TRBD1 (5 bases). CDR3 size: 16 residues. Trimming shortened V by 1 base and J by 1 base, and 11 bases separated the two germline ends. Germline values: CDR1 MGHDK, CDR2 SYGVNS. CDR3 sequence reads: CASSESGRGSNQPQHF. CDR3 coding DNA: TGTGCCAGCAGTGAATCTGGGAGGGGAAGCAATCAGCCCCAGCATTTT.

The chain uses TRBV6-5 and TRBJ2-1, with D possibly matching TRBD1 (7 bases). Between the trimmed V and J ends, which lost 5 bases and 9 bases, there was a span of 20 bases. The CDR3 contains 15 residues. Germline lookup yields CDR1 MNHEY and CDR2 SVGAGI. Here the CDR3 DNA reads TGTGCCAGCAGTCGACGACAGGGAGGTGTTGGTGAGCAGTTCTTC. This codes for CASSRRQGGVGEQFF.

This rearrangement joins TRBV27 to TRBJ1-3; 7 positions match TRBD1. Per germline, CDR1 MNHEY and CDR2 SMNVEV (reference sequence). The CDR3 totals 14 residues. Unmatched junction bases numbered 4, after V lost 5 bases and J lost 3 bases. The CDR3 loop reads CASSPDRVGNTIYF. CDR3 nucleotides: TGTGCCAGCAGTCCCGACAGGGTTGGAAACACCATATATTTT.

The chain has TRBV19 and TRBJ1-3; possibly TRBD1 for D (5 bases). CDR1 and CDR2 (germline): LNHDA, SQIVND (reference sequence). This CDR3 is 12 amino acids long. The V end lost 9 bases, the J end lost 0 bases, and 6 bases lay between the germline ends. This CDR3 reads CASGGSGNTIYF. The CDR3 DNA follows: TGTGCCAGCGGGGGCTCTGGAAACACCATATATTTT.

The rearrangement joins TRBV5-1 to TRBJ1-1; 10 bases agree with TRBD1. CDR3 length equals 16 residues. Trimming cost V 3 bases and J 3 bases; bases outside gene matches: 8. Germline CDR1 SGHRS, CDR2 YFSETQ. The CDR3 DNA reads TGCGCCAGCAGCTCAGCTGCCGGGACAGGGGACACTGAAGCTTTCTTT. Translation: CASSSAAGTGDTEAFF. The full variable domain, completed using reference TRBV5-1 and TRBJ1-1, is KAGVTQTPRYLIKTRGQQVTLSCSPISGHRSVSWYQQTPGQGLQFLFEYFSETQRNKGNFPGRFSGRQFSNSRSEMNVSTLELGDSALYLCASSSAAGTGDTEAFFGQGTRLTVV.

This rearrangement joins TRBV27 to TRBJ1-6; no clear D. V gave up 0 bases and J gave up 10 bases, with 7 bases separating them. The CDR3 runs 13 residues. Germline-derived CDR1 and CDR2 are MNHEY and SMNVEV (reference sequence). This CDR3 reads CASSLSGRSPLHF. Written as DNA, the CDR3 is TGTGCCAGCAGTTTATCGGGCCGCTCACCCCTCCACTTT.

The chain joins TRBV6-5 to TRBJ1-6; no clear D. The CDR3 extends over 12 amino acids. Deletions cut 6 bases from V and 9 bases from J, with 9 bases between. Germline V CDR1 and CDR2: MNHEY, SVGAGI. CDR3 protein: CASRILSSPLHF. CDR3 DNA: TGTGCCAGCAGGATTTTGAGTTCACCCCTCCACTTT.

The chain is built from TRBV18 and TRBJ2-7; 9 bases fit TRBD1. The CDR3 spans 13 residues. V shed 7 bases, J shed 4 bases, and the junction held 5 bases outside the gene matches. Germline-derived CDR1 and CDR2 are KGHSH and LQKENI. CDR3 region: CASLQTGGYEQYF. CDR3 bases: TGTGCCAGCTTACAGACAGGGGGGTACGAGCAGTACTTC.

This clone has just a few counts. The chain carries TRBV6-5 and TRBJ2-7; no reliable D call. Germline CDR1 is MNHEY and CDR2 is SVGAGI. V lost 6 bases, J lost 3 bases, and 12 bases lay in between. CDR3 length equals 13 residues. The CDR3 nucleotides are TGTGCCAGCAGCCCAAGAGTTCTCTACGAGCAGTACTTC. It encodes CASSPRVLYEQYF.

The chain couples TRBV7-9 to TRBJ1-1; a weak D match, TRBD1 (5 bases). The length of the CDR3 is 14 residues. The germline V gene encodes CDR1 SEHNR and CDR2 FQNEAQ (reference sequence). Trimming shortened V by 5 bases and J by 4 bases, and 14 bases separated the two germline ends. CDR3: CASSPEAGLTEAFF. For the CDR3, the DNA is TGTGCCAGCAGCCCTGAGGCAGGGCTCACTGAAGCTTTCTTT.

The V gene is TRBV20-1, the J gene TRBJ1-5; maybe TRBD1 (5 bases). CDR1 is DFQATT and CDR2 is SNEGSKA in the germline V gene (reference sequence). The CDR3 runs to 13 residues. The V and J ends lost 3 bases and 1 base respectively, with 7 bases between them. In DNA, the CDR3 is TGCAGTGCTAGTCAGGGAAGCAATCAGCCCCAGCATTTT. Protein sequence: CSASQGSNQPQHF.

The CDR3 DNA reads as TGCGCCAGCAGGCCGGGCGGGAGGGCCTACACTGAAGCTTTCTTT. Amino acid sequence: CASRPGGRAYTEAFF. The chain is built from TRBV5-1 and TRBJ1-1; D remains ambiguous. CDR1 is SGHRS and CDR2 is YFSETQ in the germline V gene. This CDR3 comprises 15 residues. Trimming removed 5 bases at V and 3 bases at J, with 17 bases between.

The rearrangement links TRBV5-1 to TRBJ2-7, with 8 positions matching TRBD2. The CDR3 runs to 15 residues. In germline, CDR1 is SGHRS, CDR2 YFSETQ. With V trimmed by 2 bases and J by 4 bases, 8 bases remained unmatched. The CDR3 loop reads CASSFGLAGLYEQYF. For the CDR3, the DNA is TGCGCCAGCAGCTTCGGGCTAGCGGGTCTTTACGAGCAGTACTTC.

Points on this clone: At one end, the junction sequence differs from germline, possibly due to a read error. The rearrangement uses TRBV3-1 (or the pseudogene TRBV3-2) and TRBJ1-3; tentatively, D is TRBD1 (6 bases). From germline, CDR1 is LGHDT and CDR2 YNNKEL (reference sequence). The CDR3 spans 14 residues. The CDR3 DNA follows: TGTGCCAGCAGTCAAGGGGACACCGGAAACACCATATATTTT. Amino acids: CASSQGDTGNTIYF.

The rearrangement links TRBV4-1 to TRBJ1-4, with D possibly TRBD1 on 5 matching bases. Trimming left V 2 bases short and J 8 bases short, with 9 bases between. The CDR3 is 13 residues long. Germline values: CDR1 MGHRA, CDR2 YSYEKL. The CDR3 protein is CASSQQGSEKLFF. DNA of the CDR3: TGCGCCAGCAGCCAACAGGGATCGGAAAAACTGTTTTTT.

With regard to this clone: Other nucleotide sequences from this sample produce the same CDR3. This sequence joins TRBV5-1 and TRBJ1-1, with 7 bases that match TRBD1. This CDR3 is 14 amino acids long. The germline V gene has CDR1 SGHRS and CDR2 YFSETQ. With V trimmed by 4 bases and J by 2 bases, 5 bases remained unmatched. The CDR3 loop is CASSLGTANTEAFF. The CDR3 nucleotides are TGCGCCAGCAGCCTCGGGACAGCTAACACTGAAGCTTTCTTT.

The chain employs TRBV16 and TRBJ1-2; 10 positions agree with TRBD1. CDR1 is KGHSY and CDR2 is FQNENV in the germline V gene. The CDR3 sequence is 15 residues long. V trimming: 7 bases; J trimming: 8 bases; junction bases outside the gene matches: 13. CDR3 bases: TGTGCCAGCATCGCGACCGGGACAGGGGCGAAGGGCTACACCTTC. It translates to CASIATGTGAKGYTF.

The chain links TRBV30 to TRBJ1-3; 11 bases align to TRBD1. The length of the CDR3 is 15 residues. After removal of 2 bases from V and 4 bases from J, the junction contained 4 bases not matched to a gene. Germline V gives CDR1 GTSNPN, CDR2 SVGIG (reference sequence). The CDR3: CAWSIGQGAGNTIYF. DNA of the CDR3: TGTGCCTGGAGTATCGGACAGGGGGCGGGAAACACCATATATTTT.

The rearrangement uses TRBV5-8 and TRBJ1-2, with 9 nucleotides matching TRBD1. Germline V gives CDR1 SGHTS, CDR2 YDEGEE. The CDR3 spans 18 residues. V shed 4 bases and J 4 bases; nucleotides not matched to a gene: 17. For the CDR3, the DNA is TGTGCCAGCAGCACGCCCGGGACAGGGAAGTGGAGTGGCTATGGCTACACCTTC. Translating it yields CASSTPGTGKWSGYGYTF.

The sample holds one count of this clone. The CDR3 DNA reads TGTGCCAGTAGTATAGGGGCAGTTAAGTATGGCTACACCTTC. As protein: CASSIGAVKYGYTF. V and J are TRBV19 and TRBJ1-2; D not resolved. Trimming stripped 1 base from V and 5 bases from J, with 11 bases between. There are 14 residues in the CDR3. Germline CDR1 and CDR2: LNHDA and SQIVND (reference sequence). Looking up the rest from reference TRBV19 and TRBJ1-2 gives the full variable domain: DGGITQSPKYLFRKEGQNVTLSCEQNLNHDAMYWYRQDPGQGLRLIYYSQIVNDFQKGDIAEGYSVSREKKESFPLTVTSAQKNPTAFYLCASSIGAVKYGYTFGSGTRLTVV.

This chain uses TRBV28 with TRBJ1-6; D is undetermined. This CDR3 contains 15 residues. Germline V gives CDR1 MDHEN, CDR2 SYDVKM. Trimming removed 7 bases at V and 9 bases at J, with 19 bases between. CDR3 protein: CASNAPDGGSSPLHF. CDR3 DNA sequence: TGTGCCAGCAACGCCCCGGACGGAGGTAGTTCACCCCTCCACTTT.

The V and J genes are TRBV27 and TRBJ1-5; perhaps TRBD1 as D (5 bases). The V gene lost 3 bases and the J gene lost 5 bases, with 14 bases spanning the gap. Germline V CDR1 and CDR2: MNHEY, SMNVEV (reference sequence). The CDR3 extends over 15 amino acids. CDR3 residues: CASSLVGQGHQPQHF. CDR3 sequence (DNA): TGTGCCAGCAGTTTGGTGGGGCAGGGTCATCAGCCCCAGCATTTT.